This T cell receptor beta chain is from a study of beta chain features in type 1 diabetes. Study-wide results and limits: cDNA-based reads could over-represent cells with high TCR expression. Within each of all four CD4+ subsets, Type 1 diabetes patients had TCRB CDR3s that were moderately but significantly shorter.

Reverse transcription of all isolated RNA meant that expressed TCRB transcripts were sequenced. The repertoire was sequenced with immunoSEQ multiplex PCR; TCRdb's copy has only in-frame clones and lacks some. The table has 150,000 to 200,000 clones, approximately 9% seen once. Germline V CDR1 and CDR2: LNHDA, SQIVND (reference sequence). This CDR3 contains 14 residues. V lost 4 bases and J lost 5; bases outside the gene matches: 4. Turning to this clone: The target antigen is unknown.

V is TRBV19 and J is TRBJ2-3; 9 bases line up with TRBD2. The source of this sequence is a woman in her late teens or twenties with type 1 diabetes. Input material: central memory CD4+ T cells from blood. CDR3 nucleotides: TGTGCCAGTAGTAGCGGGGGGGCCTTAGATACGCAGTATTTT. Translated, it gives CASSSGGALDTQYF.